This section outlines one TCR beta chain sequence together with its context. Each of the patients experienced relapse following autologous stem cell transplantation, and their brentuximab vedotin exposure differed. This table comes from immunoSEQ multiplex PCR, and its TCRdb copy is limited to in-frame clones, with some not included. Among tens of thousands of clones listed, under 95% were seen once. Per germline, CDR1 SGHRS and CDR2 YFSETQ. V was pared by 4 bases and J by 0 bases, with 14 bases between. The CDR3 covers 15 residues. The sample originates from a study of PD-1 blockade in classical Hodgkin lymphoma. Study context: The study gave patients nivolumab 3 mg/kg intravenously every 2 weeks.

The source material was peripheral blood mononuclear cells (PBMCs), sampled at baseline. The TCR originated in a human donor with classical Hodgkin lymphoma. The chain has TRBV5-1 and TRBJ2-7; tentative D call: TRBD2 (5 bases). In nucleotides, the CDR3 is TGCGCCAGCAGCGGCGGGCCAGAGAGCTCCTACGAGCAGTACTTC. This translates into CASSGGPESSYEQYF.